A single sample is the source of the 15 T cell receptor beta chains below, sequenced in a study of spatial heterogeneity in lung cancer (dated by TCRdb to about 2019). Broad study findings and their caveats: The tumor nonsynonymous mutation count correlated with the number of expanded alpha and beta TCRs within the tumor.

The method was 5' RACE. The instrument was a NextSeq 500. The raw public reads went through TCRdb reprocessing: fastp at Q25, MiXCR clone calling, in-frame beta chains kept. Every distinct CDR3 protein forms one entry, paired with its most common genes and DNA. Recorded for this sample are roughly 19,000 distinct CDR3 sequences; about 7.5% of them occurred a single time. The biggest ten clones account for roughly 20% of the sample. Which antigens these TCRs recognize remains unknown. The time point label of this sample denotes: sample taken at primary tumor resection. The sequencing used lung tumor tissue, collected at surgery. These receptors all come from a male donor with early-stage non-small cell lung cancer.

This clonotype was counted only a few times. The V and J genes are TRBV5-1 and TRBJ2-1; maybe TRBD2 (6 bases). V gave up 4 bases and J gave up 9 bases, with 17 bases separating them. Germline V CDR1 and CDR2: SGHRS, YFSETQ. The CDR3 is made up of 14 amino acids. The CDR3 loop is CASSGAGRGSEQFF. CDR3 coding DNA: TGCGCCAGCAGCGGAGCCGGACGGGGGAGTGAGCAGTTCTTC. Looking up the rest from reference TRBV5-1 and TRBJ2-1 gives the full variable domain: KAGVTQTPRYLIKTRGQQVTLSCSPISGHRSVSWYQQTPGQGLQFLFEYFSETQRNKGNFPGRFSGRQFSNSRSEMNVSTLELGDSALYLCASSGAGRGSEQFFGPGTRLTVL.

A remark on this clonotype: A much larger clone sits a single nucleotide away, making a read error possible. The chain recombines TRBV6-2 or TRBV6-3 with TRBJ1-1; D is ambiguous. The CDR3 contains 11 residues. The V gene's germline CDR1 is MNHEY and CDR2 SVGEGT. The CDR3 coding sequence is TGTGCCAGCAGATCGTTCACTAAAGCTTTCTTT. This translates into CASRSFTKAFF.

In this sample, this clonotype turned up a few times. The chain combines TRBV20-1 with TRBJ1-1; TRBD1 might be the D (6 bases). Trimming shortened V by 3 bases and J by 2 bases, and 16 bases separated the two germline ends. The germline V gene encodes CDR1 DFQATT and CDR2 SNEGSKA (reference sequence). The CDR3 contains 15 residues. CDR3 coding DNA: TGCAGTGCTAGGGCAGGGGAGTACTTAAACACTGAAGCTTTCTTT. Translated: CSARAGEYLNTEAFF.

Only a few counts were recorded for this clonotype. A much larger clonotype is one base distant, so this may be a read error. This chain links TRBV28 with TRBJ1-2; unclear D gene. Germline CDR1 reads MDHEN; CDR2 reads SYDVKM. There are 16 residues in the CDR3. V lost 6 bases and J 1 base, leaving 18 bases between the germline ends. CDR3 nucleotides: TGTGCCAGCAGCCTTCTCCAGAGGGCCGTTAACTATGGCTACACCTTC. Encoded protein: CASSLLQRAVNYGYTF.

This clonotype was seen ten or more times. The CDR3 reads CASSLNRETQYF. In DNA, the CDR3 is TGTGCCAGCAGCTTGAATAGGGAGACCCAGTACTTC. The V and J genes are TRBV5-4 and TRBJ2-5; D is uncertain. This CDR3 region has 12 residues. V lost 1 base, J lost 5 bases, and 6 bases lay in between. Germline CDR1 is SGHNT and CDR2 is YYREEE (reference sequence).

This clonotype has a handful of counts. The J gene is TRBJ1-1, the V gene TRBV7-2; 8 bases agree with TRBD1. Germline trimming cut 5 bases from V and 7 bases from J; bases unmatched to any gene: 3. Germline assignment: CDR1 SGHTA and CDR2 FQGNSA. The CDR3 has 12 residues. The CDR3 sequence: CASSPDRVEAFF. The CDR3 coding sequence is TGTGCCAGCAGCCCGGACAGGGTTGAAGCTTTCTTT.

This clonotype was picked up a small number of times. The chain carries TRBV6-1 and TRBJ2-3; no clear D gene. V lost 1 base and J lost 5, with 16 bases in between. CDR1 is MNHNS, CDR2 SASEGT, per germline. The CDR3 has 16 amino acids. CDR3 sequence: CASSEGAVSFGDTQYF. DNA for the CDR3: TGTGCCAGCAGTGAAGGGGCGGTATCTTTCGGAGATACGCAGTATTTT.

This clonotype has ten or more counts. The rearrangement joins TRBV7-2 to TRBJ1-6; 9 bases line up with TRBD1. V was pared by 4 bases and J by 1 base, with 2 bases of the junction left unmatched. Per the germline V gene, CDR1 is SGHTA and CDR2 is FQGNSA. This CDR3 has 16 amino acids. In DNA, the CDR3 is TGTGCCAGCAGCTGGACAGGGGTATCCTATAATTCACCCCTCCACTTT. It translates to CASSWTGVSYNSPLHF.

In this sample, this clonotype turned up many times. CDR3: CASSPRNRVDTGELFF. CDR3 DNA sequence: TGTGCCAGCTCACCACGAAATAGGGTGGACACCGGGGAGCTGTTTTTT. This chain joins TRBV18 and TRBJ2-2; D is ambiguous. The CDR3 spans 16 residues. Trimming took 1 base from V and 3 from J, leaving 12 bases between them. Germline CDR1 and CDR2: KGHSH and LQKENI.

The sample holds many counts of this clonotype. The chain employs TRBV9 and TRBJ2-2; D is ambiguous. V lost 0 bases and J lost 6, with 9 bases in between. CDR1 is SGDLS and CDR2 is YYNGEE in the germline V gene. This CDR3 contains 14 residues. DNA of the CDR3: TGTGCCAGCAGCGTAGGGCCTTCACCCGGGGAGCTGTTTTTT. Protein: CASSVGPSPGELFF.

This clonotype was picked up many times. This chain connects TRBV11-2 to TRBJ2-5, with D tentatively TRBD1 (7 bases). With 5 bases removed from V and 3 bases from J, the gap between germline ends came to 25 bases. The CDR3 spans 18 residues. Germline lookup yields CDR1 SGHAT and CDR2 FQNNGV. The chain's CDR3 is CASSKTLRDSKGKETQYF. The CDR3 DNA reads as TGTGCCAGCAGCAAGACGCTGCGGGACAGTAAGGGCAAAGAGACCCAGTACTTC.

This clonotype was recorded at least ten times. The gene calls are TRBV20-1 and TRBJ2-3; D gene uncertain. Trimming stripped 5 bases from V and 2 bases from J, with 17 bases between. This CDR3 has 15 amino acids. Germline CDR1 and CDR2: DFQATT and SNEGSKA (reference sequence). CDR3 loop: CSASGPLPLTDTQYF. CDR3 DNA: TGCAGTGCTTCCGGACCCCTTCCACTCACAGATACGCAGTATTTT.

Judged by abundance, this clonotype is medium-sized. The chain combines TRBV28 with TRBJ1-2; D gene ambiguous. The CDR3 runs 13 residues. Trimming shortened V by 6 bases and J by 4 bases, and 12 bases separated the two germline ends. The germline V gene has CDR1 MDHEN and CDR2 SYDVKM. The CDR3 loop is CASRQTDVYGYTF. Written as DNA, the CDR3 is TGTGCCAGCAGACAAACGGACGTCTATGGCTACACCTTC.

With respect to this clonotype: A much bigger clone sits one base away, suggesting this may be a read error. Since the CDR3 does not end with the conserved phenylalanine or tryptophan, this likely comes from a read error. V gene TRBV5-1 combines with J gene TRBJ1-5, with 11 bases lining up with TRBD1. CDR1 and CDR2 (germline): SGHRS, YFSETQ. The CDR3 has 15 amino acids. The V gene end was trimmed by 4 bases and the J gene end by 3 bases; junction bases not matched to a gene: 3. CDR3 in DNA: TGCGCCAGCAGCCTCGGACAGGGGGCCAATCAGCCCCAGCATTAT. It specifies CASSLGQGANQPQHY.

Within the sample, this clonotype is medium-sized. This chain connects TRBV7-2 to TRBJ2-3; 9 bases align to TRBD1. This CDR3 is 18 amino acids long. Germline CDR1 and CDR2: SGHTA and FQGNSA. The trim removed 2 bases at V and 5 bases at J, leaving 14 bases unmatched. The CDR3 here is CASSLSPPRTGAGDTQYF. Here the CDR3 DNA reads TGTGCCAGCAGCTTATCTCCCCCTCGGACAGGGGCCGGAGATACGCAGTATTTT.